This T cell receptor (beta chain) was sequenced during a study of immune heterogeneity within non-small cell lung tumors. With 32 V and 13 J primers, multiplex PCR amplified the TCR beta CDR3. MiXCR, applied by TCRdb to the multiplex PCR reads, yields one record per CDR3 protein. The sample records under 4,000 distinct CDR3 sequences, less than 45% being singletons. For each sample, template was about 600 ng of bulk tumor genomic DNA. Several biopsies were spaced far apart within each primary tumor and obtained as surgery took place. The study enrolled patients with untreated, newly diagnosed non-small cell lung cancer who underwent curative surgery. V was clipped by 3 bases and J by 2 bases, with 16 bases between them. In germline, CDR1 is DFQATT, CDR2 SNEGSKA (reference sequence). This CDR3 contains 15 residues. Within the sample, this clonotype is medium-sized.

The sample taken for sequencing was lung tumor tissue. The rearrangement links TRBV20-1 to TRBJ2-5; perhaps TRBD2 as D (5 bases). This receptor was taken from a man aged 55-75 years with non-small cell lung cancer. Here the CDR3 DNA reads TGCAGTGCTAGGACGGAGGACGGCTATCAAGAGACCCAGTACTTC. Protein: CSARTEDGYQETQYF.